The 10 T cell receptor beta chains below all came from one sample that was sequenced in a study of vaccination and CD4 T cells after COVID-19. Treatment reported: approximately 10-day PBMC culture with coronavirus spike peptide pools or control peptides (ViraFEST assay). Which antigens these TCRs recognize remains unknown. An Oncomine TCR Beta short-read assay was used to sequence the DNA from cultured CD4+ T cells. A single record per CDR3 protein comes from TCRdb applying MiXCR to the PCR reads. The profile shows 4,000 to 4,500 distinct CDR3 sequences, under 25% of them singletons. The specimen was CD4+ T cells from blood, cultured in vitro. The receptors derive from a human donor who had recovered from COVID-19.

CDR3 DNA sequence: TGTGCCAGCAGGACTAGTGGGTCCTACGAGCAGTACTTC. Translated, it gives CASRTSGSYEQYF. V is TRBV25-1 and J is TRBJ2-7, with D possibly matching TRBD2 (6 bases). The CDR3 is made up of 13 amino acids. Trimming pared 6 bases from V and 1 base from J, leaving 10 bases between. Germline CDR1 reads MGHDK; CDR2 reads SYGVNS.

This CDR3 is CAISDRGGETQYF. CDR3 DNA: TGTGCCATCAGCGATCGGGGAGGGGAGACCCAGTACTTC. The chain uses TRBV10-3 and TRBJ2-5; 7 bases match TRBD2. Trimming took 6 bases from V and 5 from J; bases not matched to a gene: 6. CDR1 and CDR2 from the germline V gene are ENHRY and SYGVKD. The CDR3 runs 13 residues.

This clonotype has only a few counts. The chain has TRBV12-3 or TRBV12-4 and TRBJ1-2; TRBD1 agrees at 11 bases. With V trimmed by 6 bases and J by 6 bases, 6 bases remained unmatched. The CDR3 spans 14 residues. In DNA form, the CDR3 reads TGTGCCAGCAGGCCCGGACAGGGGGCGAATGGCTACACCTTC. Protein sequence: CASRPGQGANGYTF.

This clonotype was observed a handful of times. The chain combines TRBV5-6 with TRBJ2-2; D remains ambiguous. The V gene's germline CDR1 is SGHDT and CDR2 YYEEEE. Trimming left V 1 base short and J 3 bases short, with 4 bases between. This CDR3 has 13 amino acids. CDR3 loop: CASSLMDTGELFF. CDR3 nucleotides: TGTGCCAGCAGCTTGATGGACACCGGGGAGCTGTTTTTT.

The chain has TRBV2 and TRBJ1-1, with D uncertain. Germline V gene data show CDR1 as SNHLY and CDR2 as FYNNEI. V lost 8 bases, J lost 7 bases, and 11 bases lay in between. CDR3 length: 11 amino acids. CDR3 in DNA: TGTGCCAGCGGAGTAGCCCGTGAAGCTTTCTTT. Protein: CASGVAREAFF.

This clonotype occurred a few times. V gene TRBV12-3 or TRBV12-4 combines with J gene TRBJ1-5; TRBD1 matches 7 bases. J lost 0 bases, V lost 5 bases, and 4 bases had no gene match. The CDR3 is 15 amino acids. The CDR3 is CASSTTGSSNQPQHF. CDR3 bases: TGTGCCAGCAGTACGACAGGGAGTAGCAATCAGCCCCAGCATTTT.

This clonotype was counted only a few times. V and J are TRBV5-1 and TRBJ1-2, with 8 nucleotides matching TRBD1. Germline-derived CDR1 and CDR2 are SGHRS and YFSETQ. Unmatched junction bases numbered 12, after V lost 4 bases and J lost 7 bases. The length of the CDR3 is 15 residues. The CDR3 coding sequence is TGCGCCAGCAGCACTGACTCAGGGGGCGCGAGTGGCTACACCTTC. It encodes CASSTDSGGASGYTF.

The V call is TRBV7-2, the J call TRBJ1-2, with a weak D call TRBD1 (5 bases). Trimming shortened V by 4 bases and J by 1 base, and 16 bases separated the two germline ends. From germline, CDR1 is SGHTA and CDR2 FQGNSA. The CDR3 runs 16 residues. The CDR3 loop reads CASSSGGDGVNYGYTF. In DNA form, the CDR3 reads TGTGCCAGCAGCTCGGGCGGGGACGGAGTTAACTATGGCTACACCTTC.

This clonotype showed up just a few times. V is TRBV6-2 or TRBV6-3 and J is TRBJ1-1; D may be TRBD1 (5 bases). The CDR3 spans 14 residues. V lost 8 bases to trimming and J lost 5 bases, with 18 bases between them. CDR1 is MNHEY, CDR2 SVGEGT, per germline. CDR3 DNA: TGTGCCAGCCGTGCGGGGGATTTAAATACTGAAGCTTTCTTT. It specifies CASRAGDLNTEAFF.

This clonotype has only a few counts. CDR3 amino acids: CASRAPGYSGNTIYF. The CDR3 coding sequence is TGTGCCAGCAGGGCCCCAGGTTACTCTGGAAACACCATATATTTT. This chain uses TRBV7-9 with TRBJ1-3; no firm D call. The V end was cut by 6 bases, the J end by 0 bases, with 12 bases between. Germline V gene lookup returns CDR1 SEHNR and CDR2 FQNEAQ (reference sequence). This CDR3 region has 15 residues.